One sample yielded the 17 T cell receptor beta chains listed below, sequenced in a study of T cell changes during pregnancy in multiple sclerosis. Only in-frame clones appear in the TCRdb table, and some are missing; sequencing was by immunoSEQ multiplex PCR. Of about 27,000 clones listed, 86% are singletons. Specimen: CD8+ T cells from peripheral blood mononuclear cells, collected in the first trimester of pregnancy. The origin of the receptors is a female donor in good health, enrolled as a control in a pregnancy study.

The CDR3 DNA sequence: TGTGCCAGCAGCCCGCGACAGGGGGCCTACGAGCAGTACTTC. It specifies CASSPRQGAYEQYF. The J gene is TRBJ2-7, the V gene TRBV11-2; 9 bases line up with TRBD1. Looked up from germline, CDR1 is SGHAT and CDR2 is FQNNGV. The V segment lost 5 bases and the J segment 2 bases; nucleotides outside the gene matches: 4. The CDR3 totals 14 residues.

The chain has TRBV6-4 and TRBJ2-2; 7 bases fit TRBD1. Unmatched junction bases numbered 3, after V lost 3 bases and J lost 2 bases. The V gene's germline CDR1 is MRHNA and CDR2 SNTAGT. The CDR3 sequence is 15 residues long. CDR3 DNA: TGTGCCAGCAGTGAAGGGGACAGAAACACCGGGGAGCTGTTTTTT. Residues: CASSEGDRNTGELFF.

The V gene is TRBV28, the J gene TRBJ1-6, with 7 bases aligning to TRBD1. J gave up 14 bases and V 6 bases, and 10 bases lay outside the gene matches. This CDR3 contains 13 residues. Germline values: CDR1 MDHEN, CDR2 SYDVKM. CDR3 in DNA: TGTGCCAGCAGCTCCCGGACAGGCTCTTCCCTCCACTTT. Protein sequence: CASSSRTGSSLHF.

The chain is built from TRBV27 and TRBJ1-1, with D unresolved. With 4 bases removed from V and 4 bases from J, the gap between germline ends came to 13 bases. Per the germline V gene, CDR1 is MNHEY and CDR2 is SMNVEV (reference sequence). The CDR3 spans 14 residues. CDR3 DNA sequence: TGTGCCAGCAGTTCCCTCGCCCCCAGCACTGAAGCTTTCTTT. This codes for CASSSLAPSTEAFF.

V gene TRBV9 combines with J gene TRBJ2-7; TRBD2 agrees at 7 bases. Germline-derived CDR1 and CDR2 are SGDLS and YYNGEE. Germline trimming cut 3 bases from V and 3 bases from J; bases unmatched to any gene: 12. The CDR3 length is 16 residues. The CDR3 sequence is CASSALGEGPNYEQYF. CDR3 DNA sequence: TGTGCCAGCAGCGCCCTAGGGGAGGGACCTAACTACGAGCAGTACTTC.

The chain uses TRBV4-2 and TRBJ1-5, with D unresolved. Germline V gene sequence: CDR1 LGHNA, CDR2 YNFKEQ. V was trimmed by 4 bases and J by 7 bases, leaving 11 bases between them. This CDR3 has 13 residues. DNA of the CDR3: TGTGCCAGCAGCCGGGCCGGTTACCAGCCCCAGCATTTT. Translation gives CASSRAGYQPQHF.

A few counts support this clone. Written as DNA, the CDR3 is TGTGCCAGCAGTGACGAAGGGGAAGGATCACCCCTCCACTTT. Residues: CASSDEGEGSPLHF. The J gene is TRBJ1-6, the V gene TRBV6-4; D might be TRBD1 (5 bases). The CDR3 is 14 residues long. V was trimmed by 2 bases and J by 10 bases, leaving 12 bases between them. In germline, CDR1 is MRHNA, CDR2 SNTAGT.

The gene calls are TRBV7-9 and TRBJ2-1; D is possibly TRBD1 (5 bases). Trimming left V 5 bases short and J 16 bases short, with 15 bases between. The CDR3 is made up of 11 amino acids. Germline CDR1 SEHNR, CDR2 FQNEAQ (reference sequence). Written as DNA, the CDR3 is TGTGCCAGCAGCCCTCTCAGGGTGGCTTTCTTC. It translates to CASSPLRVAFF.

Note on this clone: This CDR3 is missing its conserved last phenylalanine or tryptophan, likely due to a read error. No DNA is shown, since the ends of the CDR3 on it are uncertain; the CDR3 is the one TCRdb lists. The chain carries TRBV2 and TRBJ1-1; TRBD1 is taken as the D call from the table, unchecked against the DNA. The CDR3 numbers 9 amino acids, ends counted. Germline loops: CDR1 SNHLY, CDR2 FYNNEI. CDR3 in amino acids: CATRDRVFS.

CDR3 region: CASSRAEYSYEQYF. For the CDR3, the DNA is TGTGCCAGCAGCCGAGCGGAGTACTCCTACGAGCAGTACTTC. The genes are TRBV6-5 and TRBJ2-7; a possible D gene is TRBD2 (5 bases). V was pared by 6 bases and J by 0 bases, with 12 bases between. CDR3 length: 14 amino acids. Germline CDR1 and CDR2: MNHEY and SVGAGI.

The V call is TRBV19, the J call TRBJ2-5, with 10 nucleotides matching TRBD2. After removal of 3 bases from V and 5 bases from J, the junction contained 12 bases not matched to a gene. This CDR3 region has 17 residues. Germline V lookup: CDR1 LNHDA, CDR2 SQIVND (reference sequence). CDR3 sequence (DNA): TGTGCCAGTAGTATTCACCCCCAAGCGGGGGGGTCGGAGACCCAGTACTTC. As protein: CASSIHPQAGGSETQYF.

In its sample, this clone was seen once. This chain uses TRBV27 with TRBJ2-5; 9 positions agree with TRBD2. The CDR3 is made up of 15 amino acids. The V gene's germline CDR1 is MNHEY and CDR2 SMNVEV (reference sequence). The junction had 6 bases not matched to a gene; V was cut back by 2 bases and J by 5 bases. The chain's CDR3 is CASSLVSGSVETQYF. The CDR3, as DNA: TGTGCCAGCAGTTTAGTTAGCGGGAGTGTGGAGACCCAGTACTTC.

The chain employs TRBV4-1 and TRBJ2-2; the D gene is possibly TRBD2 (5 bases). Trimming took off 0 bases at V and 4 bases at J, with 9 bases between the two ends. This CDR3 spans 15 amino acids. Germline-derived CDR1 and CDR2 are MGHRA and YSYEKL. The CDR3 loop is CASSQDVGVTGELFF. CDR3 sequence (DNA): TGCGCCAGCAGCCAAGATGTCGGGGTCACCGGGGAGCTGTTTTTT.

V and J are TRBV27 and TRBJ1-6; D perhaps matches TRBD1 (6 bases). The CDR3 extends over 13 amino acids. Germline assignment: CDR1 MNHEY and CDR2 SMNVEV (reference sequence). V was pared by 4 bases and J by 14 bases, with 15 bases between. This CDR3 is CASSSLLQGTLHF. The CDR3 nucleotides are TGTGCCAGCAGTTCCCTCCTCCAGGGGACCCTCCACTTT.

This CDR3 reads CASSLLAGIDEQYF. The CDR3 DNA is TGTGCCAGCAGTCTCTTAGCGGGGATCGACGAGCAGTACTTC. This chain uses TRBV27 with TRBJ2-7; 8 bases are shared with TRBD2. V shed 5 bases, J shed 5 bases, and the junction held 8 bases outside the gene matches. The CDR3 is made up of 14 amino acids. Germline loops: CDR1 MNHEY, CDR2 SMNVEV (reference sequence).

This chain connects TRBV28 to TRBJ2-2, with D perhaps TRBD2 (7 bases). This CDR3 has 15 amino acids. Looked up from germline, CDR1 is MDHEN and CDR2 is SYDVKM. Trimming stripped 7 bases from V and 7 bases from J, with 19 bases between. CDR3 coding DNA: TGTGCCAGCAAGCCGGGGGGCATTGGGAACGGGGAGCTGTTTTTT. This gives the protein CASKPGGIGNGELFF.

The genes are TRBV6-6 and TRBJ2-3; TRBD2 aligns across 13 bases. Germline V gives CDR1 MNHNY, CDR2 SVGAGI (reference sequence). V shed 6 bases, J shed 4 bases, and the junction held 4 bases outside the gene matches. CDR3 length equals 15 residues. CDR3 DNA sequence: TGTGCCAGCAGGCTACTAGCGGGAGGGCCAGATACGCAGTATTTT. Residues: CASRLLAGGPDTQYF.